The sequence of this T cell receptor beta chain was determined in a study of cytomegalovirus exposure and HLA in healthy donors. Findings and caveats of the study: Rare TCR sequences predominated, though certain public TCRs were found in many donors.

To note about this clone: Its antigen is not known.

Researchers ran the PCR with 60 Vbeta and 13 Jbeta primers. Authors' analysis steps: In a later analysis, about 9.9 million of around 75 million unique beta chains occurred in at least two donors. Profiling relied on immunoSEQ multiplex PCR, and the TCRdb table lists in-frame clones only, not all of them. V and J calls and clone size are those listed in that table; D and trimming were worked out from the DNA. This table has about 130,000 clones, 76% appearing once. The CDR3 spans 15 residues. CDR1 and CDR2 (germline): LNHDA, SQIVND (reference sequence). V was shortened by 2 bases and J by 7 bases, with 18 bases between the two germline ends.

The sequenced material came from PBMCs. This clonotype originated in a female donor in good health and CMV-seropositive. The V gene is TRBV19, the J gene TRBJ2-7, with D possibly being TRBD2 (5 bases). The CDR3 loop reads CASSIPSGGTGEQYF. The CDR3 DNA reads TGTGCCAGTAGTATACCGAGTGGCGGAACGGGGGAGCAGTACTTC. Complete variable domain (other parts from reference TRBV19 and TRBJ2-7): DGGITQSPKYLFRKEGQNVTLSCEQNLNHDAMYWYRQDPGQGLRLIYYSQIVNDFQKGDIAEGYSVSREKKESFPLTVTSAQKNPTAFYLCASSIPSGGTGEQYFGPGTRLTVT.